This T cell receptor (beta chain) came from a study of cytomegalovirus exposure and HLA in healthy donors. Findings and caveats of the study: Near-uniform donor sequencing depth was presumed by presence/absence analyses. What a later analysis showed was that several of the most significant clusters appeared linked to common viral pathogens.

Vbeta (60) and Jbeta (13) primers were used in the PCR. Measured with immunoSEQ multiplex PCR; TCRdb has only the in-frame clones, and not every one. The table shows some 170,000 clones, with roughly a tenth occurring only once. V gave up 0 bases and J gave up 1 base; unmatched junction bases: 8. The CDR3 runs to 18 residues. Germline V lookup: CDR1 SGDLS, CDR2 YYNGEE. Notes on this clone: The antigen is unknown.

At collection, donors were nominally healthy, but unrecorded immune exposures were probable. What was sequenced was PBMCs. The sequence was collected from a woman between 25 and 40 years old in good health and CMV-seropositive. V usage is TRBV9 and J usage is TRBJ2-5; TRBD2 agrees at 11 bases. Here the CDR3 reads CASSVDGRLAGTQETQYF. The CDR3 DNA sequence: TGTGCCAGCAGCGTAGATGGGAGACTAGCGGGGACCCAAGAGACCCAGTACTTC. Full variable domain (remainder filled in from reference TRBV9 and TRBJ2-5): DSGVTQTPKHLITATGQRVTLRCSPRSGDLSVYWYQQSLDQGLQFLIQYYNGEERAKGNILERFSAQQFPDLHSELNLSSLELGDSALYFCASSVDGRLAGTQETQYFGPGTRLLVL.